This TCR beta chain was identified during a study of control samples from healthy donors and cancer patients. Data came from immunoSEQ multiplex PCR; TCRdb stores just in-frame clones and leaves some out. The sample yields about 150,000 clones, 93% seen once. Trimming left V 4 bases short and J 0 bases short, with 10 bases between. There are 15 residues in the CDR3. From germline, CDR1 is SGHVS and CDR2 FNYEAQ. This TCR was sampled from a middle-aged man in good health. The chain employs TRBV7-6 and TRBJ1-5; tentative D call: TRBD1 (6 bases). Sequenced sample: blood. This CDR3 is CASSSDSYSNQPQHF. CDR3 DNA sequence: TGTGCCAGCAGCTCGGACAGTTATAGCAATCAGCCCCAGCATTTT.